Listed below are T cell receptor beta chains from one sample, sequenced in a study of blood T cells in healthy people across ages. TCRdb redid the calling of the 5' RACE reads with MiXCR, one entry per CDR3 protein. The sample records about 770,000 distinct CDR3 sequences, around 45% being singletons. Material for sequencing was blood. The receptors come from a man in his 60s in good health. CDR3s include the opening cysteine and the closing phenylalanine or tryptophan. D genes are given only for firm matches. Expanded clones are given a class, and other clones once, few, many or no size at all.

j_call,d_call,v_call,clone_size,cdr3_aa,cdr3_nt
TRBJ2-7,-,TRBV11-1,-,CASSLSTGTDEQYF,TGTGCCAGCAGCTTATCAACCGGGACGGACGAGCAGTACTTC
TRBJ2-7,TRBD1,TRBV27,-,CASREGANEQYF,TGTGCCAGCAGAGAGGGGGCCAACGAGCAGTACTTC
TRBJ2-1,TRBD2,TRBV11-2,-,CASSLVAGGPFEDEQFF,TGTGCCAGCAGCTTAGTAGCGGGGGGGCCGTTTGAAGATGAGCAGTTCTTC
TRBJ2-1,-,TRBV29-1,many,CSVGRDFADEQFF,TGCAGCGTTGGTCGGGACTTCGCCGATGAGCAGTTCTTC
TRBJ2-5,TRBD2,TRBV5-1,few,CASSLEGLAEQETQYF,TGCGCCAGCAGCTTGGAGGGACTAGCGGAACAAGAGACCCAGTACTTC
TRBJ2-7,-,TRBV29-1,-,CSVKQGRLSDEQYF,TGCAGCGTAAAACAGGGTCGGCTCTCCGACGAGCAGTACTTC
TRBJ2-4,TRBD2,TRBV12-3/TRBV12-4,few,CASSPGGAVAKNIQYF,TGTGCCAGCAGTCCGGGGGGGGCAGTAGCCAAAAACATTCAGTACTTC
TRBJ2-1,TRBD2,TRBV27,-,CASSFLAGTRGSDEQFF,TGTGCCAGCAGTTTTCTCGCCGGGACTAGGGGGTCCGATGAGCAGTTCTTC
TRBJ2-3,-,TRBV15,-,CATRQSLTSTDTQYF,TGTGCCACTCGACAGAGCCTGACTAGCACAGATACGCAGTATTTT
TRBJ1-6,TRBD1,TRBV7-9,-,CASSLGTGAHSPLHF,TGTGCCAGCAGCCTAGGGACAGGGGCGCATTCACCCCTCCACTTT
TRBJ2-5,TRBD1,TRBV28,-,CASRPRDRVQETQYF,TGTGCCAGCAGGCCTCGGGACAGAGTTCAAGAGACCCAGTACTTC
TRBJ2-7,TRBD2,TRBV6-2/TRBV6-3,-,CASSELAGAYNEQYF,TGTGCCAGCAGCGAGCTAGCGGGGGCCTACAATGAGCAGTACTTC
TRBJ2-1,-,TRBV6-2/TRBV6-3,few,CASSYLDGGRGEQFF,TGTGCCAGCAGTTATCTGGACGGGGGGCGAGGTGAGCAGTTCTTC
TRBJ2-5,TRBD1,TRBV4-1,-,CAGSQVDREWKQYF,TGCGCCGGCAGCCAAGTGGACAGGGAATGGAAGCAGTACTTC
TRBJ1-3,-,TRBV7-2,-,CASSLVEVNSENTIYF,TGTGCCAGCAGCTTAGTGGAGGTCAACTCTGAAAACACCATATATTTT
TRBJ1-2,-,TRBV3-1,-,CASSPTGKGGYTF,TGTGCCAGCAGCCCGACAGGCAAAGGGGGCTACACCTTC
TRBJ2-4,TRBD1,TRBV5-1,-,CASSLVGQGAAKNIQYF,TGCGCCAGCAGCTTGGTGGGACAGGGGGCGGCCAAAAACATTCAGTACTTC
TRBJ1-2,-,TRBV7-2,-,CASSLNNMDGYTF,TGTGCCAGCAGCTTAAATAACATGGATGGCTACACCTTC
TRBJ2-3,TRBD2,TRBV11-3,-,CASSLEISGGLSGTDTQYF,TGTGCCAGCAGCTTAGAAATTAGCGGGGGTCTTTCGGGCACAGATACGCAGTATTTT
TRBJ2-5,-,TRBV20-1,-,CSASRPPLGETQYF,TGCAGTGCTAGTCGGCCTCCTCTCGGGGAGACCCAGTACTTC
TRBJ2-7,TRBD1,TRBV5-5,few,CASSTLDRGTYEQYF,TGTGCCAGCAGTACTCTGGACAGGGGTACCTACGAGCAGTACTTC
TRBJ2-5,TRBD1,TRBV6-6,few,CASSFPGGEKETQYF,TGTGCCAGCAGTTTCCCAGGGGGCGAGAAAGAGACCCAGTACTTC
TRBJ2-5,TRBD1,TRBV20-1,few,CSAAPQGPKRETQYF,TGCAGTGCTGCGCCACAGGGGCCCAAACGAGAGACCCAGTACTTC
TRBJ2-4,-,TRBV7-2,-,CASSLTTVSSKNIQYF,TGTGCCAGCAGCTTGACGACCGTGTCTTCCAAAAACATTCAGTACTTC
TRBJ2-2,-,TRBV7-3,few,CASSLEGNTGELFF,TGTGCCAGCAGCTTAGAGGGAAACACCGGGGAGCTGTTTTTT
TRBJ2-5,-,TRBV5-5,few,CASSLLWNLETQYF,TGTGCCAGCAGCTTGCTATGGAATTTGGAGACCCAGTACTTC
TRBJ2-7,-,TRBV7-2,-,CASSLRGLGYEQYF,TGTGCCAGCAGCTTACGAGGGTTAGGCTACGAGCAGTACTTC
TRBJ2-7,TRBD1,TRBV4-1,-,CASSHDRGPSYEQYF,TGCGCCAGCAGCCACGACAGGGGTCCTTCCTACGAGCAGTACTTC
TRBJ1-6,TRBD1,TRBV7-8,-,CASSRDRGSGSPLHF,TGTGCCAGCAGCCGGGACAGGGGCTCTGGTTCACCCCTCCACTTT
TRBJ2-7,TRBD1,TRBV20-1,-,CSARHTGTGRYEQYF,TGCAGTGCTAGGCACACCGGGACAGGGCGCTACGAGCAGTACTTC
TRBJ2-7,TRBD1,TRBV6-5,-,CASSRPGQGYNEQYF,TGTGCCAGCAGTCGGCCGGGACAGGGGTACAACGAGCAGTACTTC
TRBJ1-2,-,TRBV6-5,-,CASSYSTVYGYTF,TGTGCCAGCAGTTACTCGACGGTCTATGGCTACACCTTC